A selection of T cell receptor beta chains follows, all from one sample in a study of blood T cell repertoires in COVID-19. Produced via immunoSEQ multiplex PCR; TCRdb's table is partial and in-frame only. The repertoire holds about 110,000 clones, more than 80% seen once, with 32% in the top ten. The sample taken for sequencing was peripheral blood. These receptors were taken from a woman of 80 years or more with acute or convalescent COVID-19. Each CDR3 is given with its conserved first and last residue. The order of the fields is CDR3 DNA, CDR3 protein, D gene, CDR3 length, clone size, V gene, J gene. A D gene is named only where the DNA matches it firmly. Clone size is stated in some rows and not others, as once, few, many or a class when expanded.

CDR3 DNA: TGCGCCAGCAGCCAAGACGGGGTTGGGACTAGCGACAACAATGAGCAGTTCTTC; CDR3 protein: CASSQDGVGTSDNNEQFF; D gene: TRBD2; CDR3 length: 18; clone size: .; V gene: TRBV4-3; J gene: TRBJ2-1
CDR3 DNA: TGTGCCAGCAGTGAGAAGCAGGGGGCGGATGGCTACACCTTC; CDR3 protein: CASSEKQGADGYTF; D gene: TRBD1; CDR3 length: 14; clone size: .; V gene: TRBV6-1; J gene: TRBJ1-2
CDR3 DNA: TGTGCCAGCAGCTTACCAAGCAGGGGGTTGAACACTGAAGCTTTCTTT; CDR3 protein: CASSLPSRGLNTEAFF; D gene: TRBD1; CDR3 length: 16; clone size: once; V gene: TRBV7-8; J gene: TRBJ1-1
CDR3 DNA: TGTGCCAGTAGTGCCCGACTAGCGGGAACAGATACGCAGTATTTT; CDR3 protein: CASSARLAGTDTQYF; D gene: TRBD2; CDR3 length: 15; clone size: .; V gene: TRBV19; J gene: TRBJ2-3
CDR3 DNA: TGTGCCAGCAGTGAACCAGGGAAGGTCGCAGATACGCAGTATTTT; CDR3 protein: CASSEPGKVADTQYF; D gene: .; CDR3 length: 15; clone size: few; V gene: TRBV6-1; J gene: TRBJ2-3
CDR3 DNA: TGTGCCAGCAGTTTTTTGCGGGAGGGTCAGCCCCAGCATTTT; CDR3 protein: CASSFLREGQPQHF; D gene: .; CDR3 length: 14; clone size: .; V gene: TRBV28; J gene: TRBJ1-5
CDR3 DNA: TGTGCCACCAGTGATTCGAACAGGGACGCCGTTGATACGCAGTATTTT; CDR3 protein: CATSDSNRDAVDTQYF; D gene: .; CDR3 length: 16; clone size: .; V gene: TRBV24-1; J gene: TRBJ2-3
CDR3 DNA: TGCGCCAGCAGTAAGGACAGTTATTGGGGCTACACCTTC; CDR3 protein: CASSKDSYWGYTF; D gene: .; CDR3 length: 13; clone size: .; V gene: TRBV10-2; J gene: TRBJ1-2
CDR3 DNA: TGTGCCAGCAGCGAGCCTGGGGCTCGAAACTATGGCTACACCTTC; CDR3 protein: CASSEPGARNYGYTF; D gene: .; CDR3 length: 15; clone size: .; V gene: TRBV2; J gene: TRBJ1-2
CDR3 DNA: TGTGCCAGCAGCTCCCCCGGACAGGGTCCAGATACGCAGTATTTT; CDR3 protein: CASSSPGQGPDTQYF; D gene: TRBD1; CDR3 length: 15; clone size: .; V gene: TRBV7-9; J gene: TRBJ2-3
CDR3 DNA: TGTGCCAGCAGGATGAGCTACGAGCAGTACTTC; CDR3 protein: CASRMSYEQYF; D gene: .; CDR3 length: 11; clone size: .; V gene: TRBV2; J gene: TRBJ2-7
CDR3 DNA: TGTGCCAGCAGCTTGAGGACAGGGGAGGGGTATGGCTACACCTTC; CDR3 protein: CASSLRTGEGYGYTF; D gene: TRBD1; CDR3 length: 15; clone size: .; V gene: TRBV5-4; J gene: TRBJ1-2
CDR3 DNA: TGTGCCAGCAGCCCCGCACCGGGTGGCTATGGCTACACCTTC; CDR3 protein: CASSPAPGGYGYTF; D gene: .; CDR3 length: 14; clone size: .; V gene: TRBV28; J gene: TRBJ1-2
CDR3 DNA: TGTGCCAGCAGCTTAGTGACGGGGAACACTGAAGCTTTCTTT; CDR3 protein: CASSLVTGNTEAFF; D gene: .; CDR3 length: 14; clone size: .; V gene: TRBV13; J gene: TRBJ1-1
CDR3 DNA: TGTGCCAGCAGCCGGGACAGGGATGGCTACACCTTC; CDR3 protein: CASSRDRDGYTF; D gene: TRBD1; CDR3 length: 12; clone size: .; V gene: TRBV27; J gene: TRBJ1-2
CDR3 DNA: TGTGCCAGCAGTGATCGGGAGACCCAGTACTTC; CDR3 protein: CASSDRETQYF; D gene: .; CDR3 length: 11; clone size: .; V gene: TRBV2; J gene: TRBJ2-5
CDR3 DNA: TGTGCCAGCAGCTTAGTCCCCCCGAGCGGGGGGGCCTACAATGAGCAGTTCTTC; CDR3 protein: CASSLVPPSGGAYNEQFF; D gene: TRBD2; CDR3 length: 18; clone size: .; V gene: TRBV11-2; J gene: TRBJ2-1
CDR3 DNA: TGTGCCAGCACCTATGGGCAGGGGGGACACACTGAAGCTTTCTTT; CDR3 protein: CASTYGQGGHTEAFF; D gene: TRBD1; CDR3 length: 15; clone size: .; V gene: TRBV2; J gene: TRBJ1-1
CDR3 DNA: TGTGCCAGCACACAGACAGGACTGAACACTGAAGCTTTCTTT; CDR3 protein: CASTQTGLNTEAFF; D gene: .; CDR3 length: 14; clone size: .; V gene: TRBV25-1; J gene: TRBJ1-1
CDR3 DNA: TGTGCCAGTAGGGGGAGGTATCCGGAGGACACTGAAGCTTTCTTT; CDR3 protein: CASRGRYPEDTEAFF; D gene: .; CDR3 length: 15; clone size: once; V gene: TRBV19; J gene: TRBJ1-1
CDR3 DNA: TGTGCCAGCAGCGTCGGACAGGGTGGCAATCAGCCCCAGCATTTT; CDR3 protein: CASSVGQGGNQPQHF; D gene: TRBD1; CDR3 length: 15; clone size: .; V gene: TRBV5-6; J gene: TRBJ1-5
CDR3 DNA: TGCGCCAGCAGCCCGACAGGGAGTTTTTACGAGCAGTACTTC; CDR3 protein: CASSPTGSFYEQYF; D gene: TRBD1; CDR3 length: 14; clone size: .; V gene: TRBV5-1; J gene: TRBJ2-7
CDR3 DNA: TGTGCCAGCAGCCCAAGAACTAGACTAGCGGGTAAGACCTACAATGAGCAGTTCTTC; CDR3 protein: CASSPRTRLAGKTYNEQFF; D gene: TRBD2; CDR3 length: 19; clone size: .; V gene: TRBV7-8; J gene: TRBJ2-1